What follows are 15 T cell receptor beta chains derived from one specimen sequenced in a study of CD8 T cells in ankylosing spondylitis (dated by TCRdb to the late 2010s). The library relied on 5' RACE. Sequencing used an Illumina HiSeq 2500. The raw public reads went through TCRdb reprocessing: fastp at Q25, MiXCR clone calling, in-frame beta chains kept. All rows with the same CDR3 protein become a single entry with the most common DNA and genes. The table for this sample lists around 150,000 distinct CDR3 sequences; roughly 10% of them were counted only once. Jointly, the top ten make up just under 30% of the sample. Material: blood, either unsorted or a sorted T cell fraction (not recorded which). The receptors here all came from a male donor with ankylosing spondylitis or in good health (not recorded which).

This clonotype was detected ten times or more. The genes are TRBV20-1 and TRBJ2-2; TRBD1 aligns across 9 bases. The CDR3 contains 14 residues. The junction had 5 bases not matched to a gene; V was cut back by 3 bases and J by 6 bases. Germline CDR1 is DFQATT and CDR2 is SNEGSKA (reference sequence). CDR3 amino acids: CSASRDRVAGELFF. The CDR3 DNA is TGCAGTGCTAGTCGGGACAGGGTTGCCGGGGAGCTGTTTTTT.

This clonotype was counted a few times. The V and J genes are TRBV10-3 and TRBJ1-1; D is ambiguous. In germline, CDR1 is ENHRY, CDR2 SYGVKD. This CDR3 region has 12 residues. V shed 3 bases and J shed 4 bases, with 6 bases lying between them. The CDR3 sequence: CAISDGRTEAFF. CDR3 sequence (DNA): TGTGCCATCAGTGACGGTCGCACTGAAGCTTTCTTT.

This sequence joins TRBV6-1 and TRBJ2-1; 7 bases line up with TRBD1. Looked up from germline, CDR1 is MNHNS and CDR2 is SASEGT. The V gene end was trimmed by 2 bases and the J gene end by 4 bases; junction bases not matched to a gene: 8. The CDR3 has 16 residues. As DNA, the CDR3 is TGTGCCAGCAGTGAACTATGGACAGGCCGATACAATGAGCAGTTCTTC. As protein: CASSELWTGRYNEQFF.

In its sample, this clonotype was seen many times. The genes are TRBV5-1 and TRBJ2-2; 15 nucleotides align to TRBD2. This CDR3 has 17 amino acids. CDR1 and CDR2 from the germline V gene are SGHRS and YFSETQ. Germline trimming cut 3 bases from V and 3 bases from J; bases unmatched to any gene: 3. The CDR3 bases are TGCGCCAGCAGCTCGGGACTAGCGGGAGGTCACACCGGGGAGCTGTTTTTT. It encodes CASSSGLAGGHTGELFF.

This clonotype was observed many times. The V call is TRBV5-1, the J call TRBJ2-5; no clear D. V was cut by 0 bases and J by 8 bases, with 5 bases left in between. Germline V gene sequence: CDR1 SGHRS, CDR2 YFSETQ. CDR3 length: 11 residues. CDR3 in amino acids: CASSLGQTQYF. In DNA, the CDR3 is TGCGCCAGCAGCTTGGGCCAAACCCAGTACTTC.

This clonotype has ten or more counts. This sequence joins TRBV5-1 and TRBJ2-2; the match to TRBD2 covers 13 bases. The V and J ends lost 3 bases and 5 bases, in that order; junction bases with no gene match: 4. This CDR3 region has 16 residues. Per the germline V gene, CDR1 is SGHRS and CDR2 is YFSETQ. The CDR3 loop reads CASSSGLAGATGELFF. The CDR3 DNA follows: TGCGCCAGCAGCTCCGGACTAGCGGGAGCGACCGGGGAGCTGTTTTTT.

The chain employs TRBV27 and TRBJ2-7; 12 bases align to TRBD1. The CDR3 consists of 21 residues. V was clipped by 2 bases and J by 0 bases; unmatched bases: 17. Per the germline V gene, CDR1 is MNHEY and CDR2 is SMNVEV (reference sequence). CDR3 residues: CASSLRAPGQGALAVSYEQYF. In nucleotides, the CDR3 is TGTGCCAGCAGTTTACGGGCCCCGGGACAGGGGGCTCTAGCGGTCTCCTACGAGCAGTACTTC.

This clonotype was counted ten times or more. The chain has TRBV10-1 and TRBJ2-1; no firm D call. V lost 0 bases, J lost 8 bases, and 5 bases lay in between. Germline V gene data show CDR1 as WNHNN and CDR2 as SYGVQD (reference sequence). The CDR3 is 12 residues long. CDR3 in amino acids: CASSESSDEQFF. DNA of the CDR3: TGCGCCAGCAGTGAGTCAAGCGATGAGCAGTTCTTC.

This clonotype was detected ten times or more. This chain joins TRBV11-2 and TRBJ2-1; 7 positions match TRBD1. Trimming at V came to 6 bases and at J to 4 bases, leaving 6 bases not matched to a gene. Germline V gene lookup returns CDR1 SGHAT and CDR2 FQNNGV. This CDR3 has 14 residues. The CDR3 spells CASRGTGVYNEQFF. In DNA form, the CDR3 reads TGTGCCAGCAGGGGCACAGGGGTTTACAATGAGCAGTTCTTC.

This clonotype was seen many times. The rearrangement joins TRBV6-2 or TRBV6-3 to TRBJ1-1; D gene ambiguous. The CDR3 is 13 residues long. Germline CDR1 is MNHEY and CDR2 is SVGEGT. V was pared by 7 bases and J by 4 bases, with 13 bases between. CDR3 loop: CASTPYSRTEAFF. The CDR3 DNA reads as TGTGCCAGCACCCCGTACAGCCGCACTGAAGCTTTCTTT.

This clonotype was observed at least ten times. The chain couples TRBV27 to TRBJ1-4; TRBD1 is a possible D gene (5 bases). The CDR3 covers 16 residues. Germline-derived CDR1 and CDR2 are MNHEY and SMNVEV (reference sequence). Trimming removed 7 bases at V and 2 bases at J, with 17 bases between. The CDR3 sequence is CASNFFQGSTNEKLFF. In DNA, the CDR3 is TGTGCCAGCAACTTTTTTCAGGGCTCTACTAATGAAAAACTGTTTTTT.

This clonotype came up many times. CDR3 sequence: CATTGRGTDTQYF. The CDR3 region has the DNA TGTGCCACCACGGGTAGGGGCACAGATACGCAGTATTTT. The chain recombines TRBV6-6 with TRBJ2-3; D is uncertain. The CDR3 totals 13 residues. The V gene lost 10 bases and the J gene lost 1 base, with 12 bases spanning the gap. Germline V gene lookup returns CDR1 MNHNY and CDR2 SVGAGI (reference sequence).

The V and J genes are TRBV29-1 and TRBJ1-2, with 9 nucleotides matching TRBD1. V dropped 7 bases and J dropped 4; count of bases not matched to a gene: 4. Germline CDR1 is SQVTM and CDR2 is ANQGSEA. The CDR3 contains 12 residues. CDR3 protein: CSGRQGGYGYTF. CDR3 DNA sequence: TGCAGCGGACGACAGGGGGGCTATGGCTACACCTTC. Variable domain in full (rest from reference TRBV29-1 and TRBJ1-2): SAVISQKPSRDICQRGTSLTIQCQVDSQVTMMFWYRQQPGQSLTLIATANQGSEATYESGFVIDKFPISRPNLTFSTLTVSNMSPEDSSIYLCSGRQGGYGYTFGSGTRLTVV.

The chain joins TRBV29-1 to TRBJ2-7; TRBD2 matches 9 bases. Germline CDR1 and CDR2: SQVTM and ANQGSEA. J was trimmed by 9 bases and V by 6 bases; bases with no gene match: 9. The CDR3 totals 12 residues. CDR3: CSVSIAGEGQYF. DNA of the CDR3: TGCAGCGTCTCTATAGCGGGAGAAGGGCAGTACTTC.

This clonotype was seen only a few times. The chain joins TRBV5-1 to TRBJ2-1; 10 bases match TRBD2. CDR3 length: 17 residues. Germline trimming cut 4 bases from V and 3 bases from J; bases unmatched to any gene: 10. Per the germline V gene, CDR1 is SGHRS and CDR2 is YFSETQ. The CDR3 is CASSVRTSGPVYNEQFF. The DNA for the CDR3 is TGCGCCAGCAGCGTAAGGACTAGCGGACCAGTCTACAATGAGCAGTTCTTC.